The 13 T cell receptor beta chains below come from one sample, sequenced in a study of blood T cell repertoires in COVID-19. Method: immunoSEQ multiplex PCR; TCRdb's copy keeps in-frame clones and lacks some. Found here are approximately 200,000 clones, roughly four fifths of them singletons; the top ten hold about 1.3%. Sequencing input: PBMCs or T cells enriched from blood (not recorded which). Source of these receptors: a middle-aged woman with acute COVID-19.

The gene calls are TRBV2 and TRBJ1-4, with a weak D call TRBD1 (6 bases). The V end lost 1 base, the J end lost 4 bases, and 13 bases lay between the germline ends. CDR1 is SNHLY, CDR2 FYNNEI, per germline. The CDR3 has 16 amino acids. CDR3 DNA sequence: TGTGCCAGCAGTGAAGGGACAGTTCGGGGTAATGAAAAACTGTTTTTT. This translates into CASSEGTVRGNEKLFF.

This rearrangement joins TRBV18 to TRBJ1-2; 7 bases are a match to TRBD1. Losses at the gene ends were 3 bases for V and 3 bases for J; bases not matched to a gene: 4. The CDR3 totals 14 residues. Germline CDR1 reads KGHSH; CDR2 reads LQKENI. Here the CDR3 DNA reads TGTGCCAGCTCACCGGGACAGATTTACTATGGCTACACCTTC. Its protein is CASSPGQIYYGYTF.

In regard to this clone: Within the sample, other DNA sequences also encode this same CDR3. The gene calls are TRBV5-4 and TRBJ2-7; 7 bases fit TRBD2. Losses at the gene ends were 4 bases for V and 2 bases for J; bases not matched to a gene: 6. Germline CDR1 reads SGHNT; CDR2 reads YYREEE (reference sequence). The CDR3 totals 14 residues. CDR3 sequence (DNA): TGTGCCAGCAGCAATAGCGGGTCGACCTACGAGCAGTACTTC. Protein: CASSNSGSTYEQYF.

The chain has TRBV19 and TRBJ1-1; 7 bases match TRBD1. The junction had 7 bases not matched to a gene; V was cut back by 3 bases and J by 9 bases. CDR1 is LNHDA and CDR2 is SQIVND in the germline V gene (reference sequence). The CDR3 extends over 13 amino acids. The CDR3 sequence is CASSIGTEGKAFF. In DNA form, the CDR3 reads TGTGCCAGTAGTATCGGGACAGAAGGGAAAGCTTTCTTT.

The chain employs TRBV9 and TRBJ2-2, with a possible D match to TRBD2 (6 bases). The V and J ends lost 4 bases and 5 bases respectively, with 12 bases between them. CDR1 SGDLS and CDR2 YYNGEE come from the germline V gene. This CDR3 comprises 14 residues. CDR3 nucleotides: TGTGCCAGCAGCCGGGAGTGGGAAACCGGGGAGCTGTTTTTT. Its translation: CASSREWETGELFF.

The gene calls are TRBV5-4 and TRBJ2-3, with TRBD2 as a possible D gene (5 bases). CDR1 is SGHNT, CDR2 YYREEE, per germline (reference sequence). Trimming took off 5 bases at V and 4 bases at J, with 14 bases between the two ends. The CDR3 length is 14 residues. CDR3 nucleotides: TGTGCCAGCAGTTCACCTCACGGGGCAGATACGCAGTATTTT. It specifies CASSSPHGADTQYF.

The rearrangement joins TRBV15 to TRBJ2-3; maybe TRBD1 (6 bases). The CDR3 totals 16 residues. V lost 3 bases and J 2 bases, leaving 15 bases between the germline ends. CDR1 is LNHNV, CDR2 YYDKDF, per germline (reference sequence). The CDR3 DNA is TGTGCCACCAGCAGGAGGCAGGGGATCGTCACAGATACGCAGTATTTT. Translated: CATSRRQGIVTDTQYF.

The chain couples TRBV27 to TRBJ1-5; 8 bases match TRBD1. The CDR3 covers 14 residues. Losses at the gene ends were 6 bases for V and 7 bases for J; bases not matched to a gene: 8. From germline, CDR1 is MNHEY and CDR2 SMNVEV (reference sequence). The CDR3: CASSRTGSFQPQHF. CDR3 DNA: TGTGCCAGCAGCCGGACAGGGTCTTTCCAGCCCCAGCATTTT.

The genes are TRBV2 and TRBJ2-1, with 7 bases that match TRBD2. V shed 2 bases and J 9 bases; nucleotides not matched to a gene: 10. The germline V gene has CDR1 SNHLY and CDR2 FYNNEI. CDR3 size: 15 residues. CDR3 region: CASSERRGSRGEQFF. The CDR3 coding sequence is TGTGCCAGCAGTGAAAGGCGCGGGAGTCGTGGTGAGCAGTTCTTC.

This clone has only a few counts. The chain recombines TRBV29-1 with TRBJ2-5; D remains ambiguous. This CDR3 comprises 11 residues. Germline CDR1 SQVTM, CDR2 ANQGSEA. V lost 3 bases, J lost 5 bases, and 7 bases lay in between. CDR3 loop: CSVDVPETQYF. CDR3 bases: TGCAGCGTTGACGTTCCGGAGACCCAGTACTTC.

A word on this clone: Mismatch with germline at one junction end may stem from a read error. The chain links TRBV30 to TRBJ1-4, with D possibly being TRBD1 (5 bases). CDR1 is GTSNPN, CDR2 SVGIG, per germline (reference sequence). The CDR3 sequence is 11 residues long. The CDR3, as DNA: TGTGCCTGGAGGGCGGGACTAAGTCTGGTTTTT. Translation: CAWRAGLSLVF.

The J gene is TRBJ2-4, the V gene TRBV6-1; 16 bases match TRBD2. V gave up 2 bases and J gave up 8 bases; unmatched junction bases: 6. This CDR3 comprises 17 residues. The germline V gene encodes CDR1 MNHNS and CDR2 SASEGT. The CDR3 DNA follows: TGTGCCAGCAGTGAACCACCGGGACTAGCGGGAGGGGACATTCAGTACTTC. It encodes CASSEPPGLAGGDIQYF.

The rearrangement joins TRBV7-8 to TRBJ1-3; tentative D call: TRBD1 (6 bases). Trimming took off 0 bases at V and 4 bases at J, with 16 bases between the two ends. The CDR3 contains 17 residues. Germline values: CDR1 SGHVS, CDR2 FQNEAQ. The CDR3 DNA follows: TGTGCCAGCAGCTTAGCCCCTGGGGGCGCGAGGGGAAACACCATATATTTT. Encoded protein: CASSLAPGGARGNTIYF.